This paragraph reports one T cell receptor (beta chain). The junction had 9 bases not matched to a gene; V was cut back by 8 bases and J by 6 bases. Germline V lookup: CDR1 MDHEN, CDR2 SYDVKM. The CDR3 is 13 amino acids. In the authors' methods: Researchers report that nucleated cell counts were estimated from reference gene primer amplification. Clones were read by immunoSEQ multiplex PCR, and TCRdb kept only the in-frame ones, dropping some. The DNA gave D and trimming, while V, J and clone size come from that table. The table records about 210,000 clones, approximately 90% of them present only once. This record comes from a study of blood T cell repertoires in COVID-19. About the research overall: PBMCs, B-cell-depleted T cells, or T cells were the source of the cDNA or gDNA that made up the material.

The clonotype was recovered from a man between 65 and 85 years old with acute or convalescent COVID-19. Sequencing was performed on peripheral blood. The gene calls are TRBV28 and TRBJ2-7; the match to TRBD2 covers 8 bases. DNA for the CDR3: TGTGCCAGCCTGGCGGGGGGACGTCTCGAGCAGTACTTC. This codes for CASLAGGRLEQYF.